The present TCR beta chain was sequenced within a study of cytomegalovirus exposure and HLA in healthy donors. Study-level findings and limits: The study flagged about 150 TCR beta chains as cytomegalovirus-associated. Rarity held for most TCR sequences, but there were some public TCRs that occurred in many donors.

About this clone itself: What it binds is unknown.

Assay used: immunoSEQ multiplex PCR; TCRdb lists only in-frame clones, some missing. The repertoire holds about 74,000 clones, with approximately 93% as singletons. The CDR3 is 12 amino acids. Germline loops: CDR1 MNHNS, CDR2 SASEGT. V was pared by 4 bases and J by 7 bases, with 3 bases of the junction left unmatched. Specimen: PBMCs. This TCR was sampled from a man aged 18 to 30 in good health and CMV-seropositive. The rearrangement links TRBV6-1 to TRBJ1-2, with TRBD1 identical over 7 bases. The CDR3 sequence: CASSADRAGYTF. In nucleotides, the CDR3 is TGTGCCAGCAGTGCTGACAGGGCTGGCTACACCTTC.